The following is a TCR beta chain sequence with its context. The V end lost 0 bases, the J end lost 2 bases, and 5 bases lay between the germline ends. This CDR3 comprises 13 residues. Germline CDR1 SGHDT, CDR2 YYEEEE. This sample was included in a study of blood T cell repertoires in COVID-19. Across the whole study: Sites across the United States, Italy and Spain contributed samples from acute and convalescent COVID-19. Nucleic acid was either cDNA or gDNA, and it came from T cells, B-cell-depleted T cells, or PBMCs.

Authors' data handling: It was from reference gene primer amplification that nucleated cell counts were estimated. Assay: immunoSEQ multiplex PCR; the TCRdb copy retains only in-frame clones and omits some. V and J calls and clone size come straight from that table; D and trimming were deduced from the DNA. The repertoire has under 150,000 clones, 81% of them found once; the top ten carry about 1.6%. This chain joins TRBV5-6 and TRBJ1-2; D not certain. The TCR originated in a man between 45 and 60 years old with acute or convalescent COVID-19. Sequencing input: peripheral blood. The CDR3 spells CASSLGHNYGYTF. CDR3 nucleotide sequence: TGTGCCAGCAGCTTGGGACACAACTATGGCTACACCTTC.